A selection of T cell receptor beta chains follows, all from one sample in a study of cytotoxic CD8 clonotypes in ibrutinib-treated CLL. Data came from immunoSEQ multiplex PCR; TCRdb stores just in-frame clones and leaves some out. Of over 150,000 clones in the sample, around 72% were seen once. This sample comprised PBMCs, obtained after 24 months of ibrutinib treatment. All receptors derive from a human donor with chronic lymphocytic leukemia. The CDR3 runs from the conserved cysteine through the conserved F or W. Fields, in order: CDR3 protein, CDR3 DNA, D gene, V gene, J gene, clone size. The D gene is left open where the match is weak. Only part of the rows carry a size: once, few, many, or a class if the clone is expanded.

CDR3: CASSPGQNNEQFF
DNA: TGCGCCAGCAGCCCGGGACAGAACAATGAGCAGTTCTTC
D: TRBD1
V: TRBV5-1
J: TRBJ2-1
size: .

CDR3: CASSLTEINYGYTF
DNA: TGTGCCAGCAGCCTGACAGAAATAAACTATGGCTACACCTTC
D: .
V: TRBV25-1
J: TRBJ1-2
size: .

CDR3: CASSPRALAGNEQYF
DNA: TGTGCCAGCTCACCACGCGCACTAGCGGGAAACGAGCAGTACTTC
D: TRBD2
V: TRBV18
J: TRBJ2-7
size: .

CDR3: CASSLASGIYNEQFF
DNA: TGTGCCAGCAGCTTGGCTAGCGGCATCTACAATGAGCAGTTCTTC
D: TRBD2
V: TRBV5-4
J: TRBJ2-1
size: .

CDR3: CASSLVTSSYNEQFF
DNA: TGTGCCAGCAGTTTAGTGACTAGCTCCTACAATGAGCAGTTCTTC
D: .
V: TRBV28
J: TRBJ2-1
size: .

CDR3: CASSLALGVQETQYF
DNA: TGTGCCAGCAGCTTAGCGCTAGGGGTACAAGAGACCCAGTACTTC
D: .
V: TRBV7-6
J: TRBJ2-5
size: .

CDR3: CASSPGVRPDTQYF
DNA: TGTGCCAGCAGTCCGGGTGTTCGCCCAGATACGCAGTATTTT
D: .
V: TRBV28
J: TRBJ2-3
size: once

CDR3: CASTPRTSNEKLFF
DNA: TGTGCCAGCACCCCGAGAACCTCTAATGAAAAACTGTTTTTT
D: .
V: TRBV6-6
J: TRBJ1-4
size: .

CDR3: CATSRAPLGPRNTEAFF
DNA: TGTGCCACCAGCAGAGCGCCCCTAGGACCGAGGAACACTGAAGCTTTCTTT
D: .
V: TRBV15
J: TRBJ1-1
size: .

CDR3: CASSLIIPRTNEKLFF
DNA: TGTGCCAGCAGTTTAATCATCCCGAGAACTAATGAAAAACTGTTTTTT
D: .
V: TRBV28
J: TRBJ1-4
size: few

CDR3: CASSLTGTSGIDEQFF
DNA: TGTGCCAGCAGTTTGACCGGGACTAGCGGGATCGATGAGCAGTTCTTC
D: TRBD2
V: TRBV6-6
J: TRBJ2-1
size: .

CDR3: CATSRDRASDEQFF
DNA: TGTGCCACCAGCAGAGATCGGGCTAGCGATGAGCAGTTCTTC
D: .
V: TRBV15
J: TRBJ2-1
size: .

CDR3: CASSSTGTSGRVKYF
DNA: TGTGCCAGCAGCTCGACCGGGACTAGCGGGAGGGTTAAGTACTTC
D: TRBD2
V: TRBV11-2
J: TRBJ2-7
size: .

CDR3: CASSKIMAGYTF
DNA: TGTGCCAGCAGCAAAATCATGGCTGGCTACACCTTC
D: .
V: TRBV5-4
J: TRBJ1-2
size: .

CDR3: CATSRGGTRAGNTIYF
DNA: TGTGCCACCAGCAGAGGCGGGACCCGAGCTGGAAACACCATATATTTT
D: .
V: TRBV15
J: TRBJ1-3
size: .

CDR3: CASSKGSGYTF
DNA: TGTGCCAGCAGCAAGGGGTCTGGCTACACCTTC
D: .
V: TRBV21-1
J: TRBJ1-2
size: .

CDR3: CATSRDRLAVNTGELFF
DNA: TGTGCCACCAGCAGAGATCGCCTAGCGGTAAACACCGGGGAGCTGTTTTTT
D: TRBD2
V: TRBV15
J: TRBJ2-2
size: once

CDR3: CASSLYMSLYYGYTF
DNA: TGTGCCAGCAGCCTTTATATGTCCCTTTACTATGGCTACACCTTC
D: .
V: TRBV7-2
J: TRBJ1-2
size: few

CDR3: CASSLGTRNEQFF
DNA: TGTGCCAGCAGCTTGGGTACTAGGAATGAGCAGTTCTTC
D: .
V: TRBV7-9
J: TRBJ2-1
size: .

CDR3: CAWTVTRGPYNEQFF
DNA: TGTGCCTGGACCGTTACTCGCGGACCCTACAATGAGCAGTTCTTC
D: .
V: TRBV30
J: TRBJ2-1
size: .

CDR3: CSVDQGLNTEAFF
DNA: TGCAGCGTTGATCAAGGCCTGAACACTGAAGCTTTCTTT
D: .
V: TRBV29-1
J: TRBJ1-1
size: .

CDR3: CACTDNFNYGYTF
DNA: TGTGCCTGCACAGACAATTTTAACTATGGCTACACCTTC
D: .
V: TRBV30
J: TRBJ1-2
size: .

CDR3: CAWSEYPSTDTQYF
DNA: TGTGCCTGGAGTGAGTACCCTAGCACAGATACGCAGTATTTT
D: .
V: TRBV30
J: TRBJ2-3
size: .

CDR3: CASSSGQRNTEAFF
DNA: TGTGCCAGCAGCTCGGGACAGAGGAACACTGAAGCTTTCTTT
D: TRBD1
V: TRBV11-3
J: TRBJ1-1
size: .

CDR3: CASSRPGQNSYEQYF
DNA: TGTGCCAGCAGTCGCCCTGGACAGAACTCCTACGAGCAGTACTTC
D: .
V: TRBV7-9
J: TRBJ2-7
size: .

CDR3: CASSQDGLAGWGGELFF
DNA: TGCGCCAGCAGCCAAGATGGGCTAGCGGGATGGGGCGGGGAGCTGTTTTTT
D: TRBD2
V: TRBV4-3
J: TRBJ2-2
size: .

CDR3: CASSPSWGGETQYF
DNA: TGTGCCAGCTCACCGTCATGGGGCGGAGAGACCCAGTACTTC
D: .
V: TRBV18
J: TRBJ2-5
size: .

CDR3: CASSPTGDTHYGYTF
DNA: TGTGCCAGCAGCCCAACAGGAGACACTCACTATGGCTACACCTTC
D: .
V: TRBV4-2
J: TRBJ1-2
size: .

CDR3: CASSTGKGTRNQPQHF
DNA: TGTGCCAGCAGCACCGGAAAGGGGACACGGAATCAGCCCCAGCATTTT
D: .
V: TRBV7-2
J: TRBJ1-5
size: .

CDR3: CASSRTGGAYGYTF
DNA: TGTGCCAGCAGTAGGACAGGGGGTGCCTATGGCTACACCTTC
D: TRBD1
V: TRBV6-5
J: TRBJ1-2
size: .

CDR3: CASSSTSGGWSYEQYF
DNA: TGCGCCAGCAGCTCAACCTCAGGCGGCTGGTCCTACGAGCAGTACTTC
D: .
V: TRBV5-1
J: TRBJ2-7
size: once

CDR3: CASSVGGLGYEKLFF
DNA: TGTGCCAGCAGCGTAGGTGGCCTTGGGTATGAAAAACTGTTTTTT
D: .
V: TRBV9
J: TRBJ1-4
size: .

CDR3: CASSLEASRKLFF
DNA: TGCGCCAGCAGCTTGGAGGCCAGCCGAAAACTGTTTTTT
D: .
V: TRBV5-1
J: TRBJ1-4
size: .

CDR3: CASSDRSGSTNEQFF
DNA: TGTGCCAGCAGCGACCGAAGCGGGAGTACGAATGAGCAGTTCTTC
D: TRBD2
V: TRBV9
J: TRBJ2-1
size: .

CDR3: CSQTGSSYNEQFF
DNA: TGCAGCCAGACAGGGAGCTCCTACAATGAGCAGTTCTTC
D: TRBD1
V: TRBV29-1
J: TRBJ2-1
size: few

CDR3: CASSPGQESGYTF
DNA: TGTGCCAGCAGTCCGGGACAGGAGAGTGGCTACACCTTC
D: TRBD1
V: TRBV6-5
J: TRBJ1-2
size: .

CDR3: CAWSVEQNSNQPQHF
DNA: TGTGCCTGGAGTGTAGAACAGAATAGCAATCAGCCCCAGCATTTT
D: .
V: TRBV30
J: TRBJ1-5
size: few

CDR3: CASSGLAATDTQYF
DNA: TGTGCCAGCAGCGGACTAGCCGCCACAGATACGCAGTATTTT
D: TRBD2
V: TRBV9
J: TRBJ2-3
size: few

CDR3: CATATSGEAEETQYF
DNA: TGTGCCACCGCGACTAGCGGGGAAGCCGAAGAGACCCAGTACTTC
D: TRBD2
V: TRBV15
J: TRBJ2-5
size: .

CDR3: CSVQDSYSNQPQHF
DNA: TGCAGCGTCCAGGACAGCTATAGCAATCAGCCCCAGCATTTT
D: .
V: TRBV29-1
J: TRBJ1-5
size: .

CDR3: CASSLIISGSTDTQYF
DNA: TGTGCCAGCAGCTTAATTATTAGCGGATCCACAGATACGCAGTATTTT
D: .
V: TRBV11-2
J: TRBJ2-3
size: .

CDR3: CASSPMVSRLNEQYF
DNA: TGTGCCAGCAGTCCGATGGTTTCCAGGCTCAACGAGCAGTACTTC
D: .
V: TRBV2
J: TRBJ2-7
size: few

CDR3: CASSARDGPYNEQFF
DNA: TGTGCCAGCAGCGCCCGGGACGGGCCCTACAATGAGCAGTTCTTC
D: .
V: TRBV7-6
J: TRBJ2-1
size: .